This T cell receptor (beta chain) was recorded in a study of shared clonotypes between healthy human individuals. Naive-designated CD8 cells lacked CD45RO, were positively enriched for CCR7, and omitted terminally differentiated effector memory CD45RA+ cells. Sequencing was performed with immunoSEQ multiplex PCR; in TCRdb, only in-frame clones are kept and a portion is missing. The table includes 2 million to 2.5 million clones, about 95% detected once. Trimming left V 6 bases short and J 8 bases short, with 19 bases between. The CDR3 length is 13 residues. CDR1 is SQVTM and CDR2 is ANQGSEA in the germline V gene.

The sample comprised naive CD8+ T cells sorted from blood. The chain recombines TRBV29-1 with TRBJ1-2; D is ambiguous. This receptor was identified in a man in his late teens or twenties in good health. The CDR3 loop is CSVAGLPPGGYTF. For the CDR3, the DNA is TGCAGCGTGGCGGGCCTCCCTCCGGGAGGCTACACCTTC.